This is a list of T cell receptor beta chains from one sample in a study of blood T cells in healthy people across ages. TCRdb reanalysed the 5' RACE reads using MiXCR and keeps one entry per CDR3 protein. The data contain 350,000 to 450,000 distinct CDR3 sequences, 45% to 65% of them singletons. Sequencing was done on a sample of blood. These receptors originate from a man aged 55 to 70 in good health. Both conserved end residues are part of each CDR3. D genes are given only for firm matches. Where a row states a size, it is once, few, many or the class of an expanded clone; other rows omit it.

TRBJ1-2	TRBV7-2	.	few	CASSAFNYGYTF	TGTGCCAGCAGCGCCTTTAACTATGGCTACACCTTC
TRBJ2-2	TRBV24-1	TRBD1	once	CATSASGTDTGELFF	TGTGCCACCAGTGCCTCCGGGACAGACACCGGGGAGCTGTTTTTT
TRBJ2-1	TRBV4-1	TRBD1	many	CASSQGPAGGHYNEQFF	TGCGCCAGCAGCCAAGGACCCGCAGGGGGCCACTACAATGAGCAGTTCTTC
TRBJ1-4	TRBV20-1	.	.	CSALDGGKREKLFF	TGCAGTGCCCTTGATGGTGGGAAAAGGGAAAAACTGTTTTTT
TRBJ2-5	TRBV4-2	TRBD2	.	CASSPSLAGGPLWQETQYF	TGTGCCAGCAGCCCATCCCTAGCGGGGGGCCCCTTGTGGCAAGAGACCCAGTACTTC
TRBJ2-3	TRBV2	.	few	CASGYYRVTDTQYF	TGTGCCAGCGGATACTACAGGGTGACAGATACGCAGTATTTT
TRBJ2-7	TRBV4-2	.	.	CASSREGPPLEQYF	TGTGCCAGCAGCCGCGAGGGTCCCCCCCTCGAGCAGTACTTC
TRBJ2-3	TRBV28	.	.	CAVPGDPQYF	TGTGCAGTCCCCGGGGATCCGCAGTATTTT
TRBJ2-2	TRBV12-3/TRBV12-4	TRBD1	.	CASSPGQGTTGELFF	TGTGCCAGCAGTCCCGGACAGGGTACCACCGGGGAGCTGTTTTTT
TRBJ1-6	TRBV6-1	TRBD1	.	CASRAGQSNSPLHF	TGTGCCAGCAGAGCGGGACAGTCTAATTCACCCCTCCACTTT
TRBJ2-7	TRBV12-3/TRBV12-4	.	once	CANSGSEAYEQYF	TGTGCCAACAGTGGTAGCGAGGCCTACGAGCAGTACTTC
TRBJ1-2	TRBV18	.	.	CASSPQGPGYGYTF	TGTGCCAGCTCACCACAGGGGCCAGGCTATGGCTACACCTTC
TRBJ2-3	TRBV7-8	.	.	CASSLARTSDTQYF	TGTGCCAGCAGCTTAGCCCGGACCTCAGATACGCAGTATTTT
TRBJ1-2	TRBV20-1	TRBD1	.	CSASKQGAEGYTF	TGCAGTGCTAGTAAACAGGGGGCAGAGGGCTACACCTTC
TRBJ2-1	TRBV5-5	TRBD1	.	CASSVGTGGGEQFF	TGTGCCAGCAGCGTGGGGACAGGGGGAGGTGAGCAGTTCTTC
TRBJ2-7	TRBV20-1	.	many	CSASTGRGGYEQYF	TGCAGTGCCTCCACCGGGAGAGGGGGCTACGAGCAGTACTTC
TRBJ2-6	TRBV2	.	many	CASSPTYSGANVLTF	TGTGCCAGCAGTCCGACCTACTCTGGGGCCAACGTCCTGACTTTC
TRBJ2-7	TRBV10-3	.	.	CAITTDSYEQYF	TGTGCCATCACCACGGACAGCTACGAGCAGTACTTC
TRBJ2-6	TRBV25-1	TRBD2	few	CASSAGVSSGANVLTF	TGTGCCAGCAGCGCGGGAGTTAGCTCTGGGGCCAACGTCCTGACTTTC
TRBJ2-3	TRBV28	.	.	CASSLRTVSSTDTQYF	TGTGCCAGCAGTTTAAGGACGGTCAGTAGCACAGATACGCAGTATTTT
TRBJ2-7	TRBV3-1	.	.	CASSHFGSSYEQYF	TGTGCCAGCAGCCATTTCGGCAGTTCCTACGAGCAGTACTTC
TRBJ2-7	TRBV30	.	.	CAWRQEFGEQYF	TGTGCCTGGAGACAAGAATTTGGCGAGCAGTACTTC
TRBJ2-5	TRBV10-3	.	few	CAISEMALGERETQYF	TGTGCCATCAGTGAGATGGCACTTGGGGAGCGGGAGACCCAGTACTTC
TRBJ2-7	TRBV19	.	.	CASSGLGSYEQYF	TGTGCCAGTAGTGGGCTAGGATCCTACGAGCAGTACTTC
TRBJ1-2	TRBV6-5	.	many	CASSVSGSYGYTF	TGTGCCAGCAGTGTTTCCGGATCCTATGGCTACACCTTC
TRBJ1-1	TRBV9	.	.	CASSVAPGVNTEAFF	TGTGCCAGCAGCGTAGCGCCAGGAGTGAACACTGAAGCTTTCTTT
TRBJ2-1	TRBV20-1	TRBD2	few	CSARDHGGGPNEQFF	TGCAGTGCTAGAGATCACGGCGGGGGGCCCAATGAGCAGTTCTTC
TRBJ2-1	TRBV4-2	TRBD2	few	CASSRHLAGEGHEQFF	TGTGCCAGCAGCCGCCACTTAGCGGGAGAAGGGCATGAGCAGTTCTTC
TRBJ2-1	TRBV12-5	TRBD2	.	CASAVAGGLPYNEQFF	TGTGCTAGTGCCGTAGCGGGAGGCCTCCCCTACAATGAGCAGTTCTTC
TRBJ2-7	TRBV11-2	TRBD1	once	CASSSTGGGSYEQYF	TGTGCCAGCAGCTCAACAGGGGGAGGTTCCTACGAGCAGTACTTC
TRBJ2-7	TRBV5-1	.	.	CASSLAGGGTTYNEQYF	TGCGCCAGCAGCTTGGCCGGGGGAGGTACTACCTACAATGAGCAGTACTTC
TRBJ1-2	TRBV6-5	TRBD1	.	CAIRTGWGYGYTF	TGTGCCATCCGGACAGGGTGGGGATATGGCTACACCTTC
TRBJ2-1	TRBV7-2	TRBD2	few	CASSSTSRTSGSSNEQFF	TGTGCCAGCAGCTCGACTAGCCGGACTAGCGGGAGCTCCAATGAGCAGTTCTTC
TRBJ1-3	TRBV5-6	TRBD1	.	CASSRTGPGNTIYF	TGTGCCAGCAGCCGGACAGGACCCGGAAACACCATATATTTT
TRBJ1-5	TRBV20-1	TRBD1	.	CSARGDRGQSLGNQPQHF	TGCAGTGCTAGGGGGGACAGGGGGCAGAGTCTTGGCAATCAGCCCCAGCATTTT
TRBJ1-6	TRBV27	.	.	CASRTGQFNSPLHF	TGTGCCAGCCGGACCGGGCAGTTTAATTCACCCCTCCACTTT
TRBJ2-4	TRBV2	.	.	CASGGAGAAKNIQYF	TGTGCCAGCGGGGGGGCGGGCGCAGCCAAAAACATTCAGTACTTC
TRBJ2-7	TRBV10-3	.	many	CAISGRTDEQYF	TGTGCCATCAGTGGCCGGACTGACGAGCAGTACTTC
TRBJ1-1	TRBV29-1	TRBD1	few	CSVDGQGKGTEAFF	TGCAGCGTGGACGGACAGGGCAAGGGCACTGAAGCTTTCTTT
TRBJ2-1	TRBV7-2	.	once	CASRLYRGPSGSDGEQFF	TGTGCCAGCAGACTATACCGGGGGCCGAGCGGAAGCGACGGTGAGCAGTTCTTC
TRBJ1-4	TRBV11-2	.	.	CASSRGPDHNEKLFF	TGTGCCAGCAGCAGAGGACCTGACCATAATGAAAAACTGTTTTTT
TRBJ2-7	TRBV9	.	many	CASSVGTPPYEQYF	TGTGCCAGCAGCGTAGGGACGCCCCCCTACGAGCAGTACTTC
TRBJ1-2	TRBV18	.	once	CASSPKPPGTINYGYTF	TGTGCCAGCTCACCAAAACCTCCCGGGACGATAAACTATGGCTACACCTTC
TRBJ2-5	TRBV6-4	TRBD2	.	CACSRLAGGLETQYF	TGTGCCTGCAGCCGCCTAGCGGGGGGGCTAGAGACCCAGTACTTC
TRBJ2-7	TRBV20-1	TRBD2	.	CSAGLRGLAGVSYNEQYF	TGCAGTGCTGGTCTCAGGGGGCTAGCGGGGGTCTCCTACAATGAGCAGTACTTC
TRBJ1-1	TRBV7-2	.	few	CASSLPKPPSPMNTEAFF	TGTGCCAGCAGCTTACCCAAACCCCCCAGCCCGATGAACACTGAAGCTTTCTTT
TRBJ2-5	TRBV6-5	.	.	CASRRHGPGETQYF	TGTGCCAGCAGGCGCCATGGGCCAGGAGAGACCCAGTACTTC
TRBJ2-5	TRBV6-1	.	.	CASSEYRGNNEQYF	TGTGCCAGCAGTGAGTATAGGGGAAACAATGAGCAGTACTTC
TRBJ1-2	TRBV20-1	.	many	CSAPTGSYYGYTF	TGCAGTGCCCCGACGGGGTCCTACTATGGCTACACCTTC
TRBJ2-7	TRBV4-3	.	many	CASSQDPGTPSYEQYF	TGCGCCAGCAGCCAAGATCCGGGGACACCCTCCTACGAGCAGTACTTC
TRBJ2-1	TRBV7-2	.	.	CASGPQDNEQFF	TGTGCCAGCGGCCCCCAGGACAATGAGCAGTTCTTC
TRBJ2-3	TRBV3-1	TRBD1	once	CASSQGKGQGRTDTQYF	TGTGCCAGCAGCCAAGGGAAAGGACAGGGGAGGACAGATACGCAGTATTTT
TRBJ2-3	TRBV3-1	.	.	CASSPYRGGDTQYF	TGTGCCAGCAGCCCATACAGGGGGGGAGATACGCAGTATTTT
TRBJ2-3	TRBV5-1	TRBD2	.	CASSITSGGANPDTQYF	TGCGCCAGCAGCATTACTAGCGGGGGGGCCAACCCAGATACGCAGTATTTT
TRBJ2-1	TRBV6-2/TRBV6-3	TRBD2	.	CASRETSEGNEQFF	TGTGCCAGCAGGGAAACTAGCGAAGGGAATGAGCAGTTCTTC
TRBJ2-1	TRBV5-1	.	.	CAGSQDPISCNEQFF	TGCGCCGGCAGCCAGGACCCTATCTCCTGCAATGAGCAGTTCTTC
TRBJ2-5	TRBV5-1	TRBD2	.	CAGSANGGIQETQYF	TGCGCCGGCAGCGCGAACGGGGGGATTCAAGAGACCCAGTACTTC
TRBJ2-7	TRBV7-2	TRBD2	.	CASSLGGGGAREQYF	TGTGCCAGCAGCTTAGGGGGCGGGGGGGCGCGGGAGCAGTACTTC
TRBJ2-1	TRBV6-4	.	few	CASSDSPGSSSYNEQFF	TGTGCCAGCAGTGACTCCCCGGGGTCGAGCTCCTACAATGAGCAGTTCTTC